This is a list of T cell receptor beta chains from one sample in a study of shared clonotypes between healthy human individuals. Clones were sequenced by immunoSEQ multiplex PCR, and TCRdb holds only the in-frame ones, with some missing. The repertoire includes under 1,100,000 clones, around 78% of them detected once, and roughly 0.65% sits in the top ten. The specimen was memory CD4+ T cells from PBMCs. All receptors derive from a man aged 18 to 29 in good health. Some clones in this sample may be carry-over from other donors' samples. Each CDR3 is given with its conserved first and last residue. Fields, in order: clone size, CDR3 length, D gene, V gene, J gene, CDR3 protein, CDR3 DNA. D genes are given only for firm matches. A clone size is listed for some rows: how often the clone was seen (once, few, many), or a class if it is expanded.

>few|16|TRBD2|TRBV5-1|TRBJ2-3
CASSGWTSGGTNTQYF
TGCGCCAGCAGCGGGTGGACTAGCGGAGGCACGAATACGCAGTATTTT
>few|13|TRBD1|TRBV7-2|TRBJ1-2
CASSLDRNNGYTF
TGTGCCAGCAGTTTGGACAGGAATAATGGCTACACCTTC
>.|14|TRBD1|TRBV5-1|TRBJ1-4
CASSIRQGSEKLFF
TGCGCCAGCAGCATACGACAGGGTAGCGAAAAACTGTTTTTT
>.|15|.|TRBV7-9|TRBJ1-2
CASSLGGGDENGYTF
TGTGCCAGCAGCTTGGGAGGCGGGGATGAGAATGGCTACACCTTC
>.|12|.|TRBV6-1|TRBJ1-1
CASRAGPGGAFF
TGTGCCAGCAGGGCGGGACCCGGCGGCGCTTTCTTT
>.|16|TRBD2|TRBV7-6|TRBJ2-2
CASSLGPAGRPGELFF
TGTGCCAGCAGCTTAGGGCCTGCCGGGAGGCCCGGGGAGCTGTTTTTT
>.|16|TRBD1|TRBV10-2|TRBJ1-2
CASSILTGTGPHGYTF
TGCGCCAGCAGCATCCTTACCGGGACAGGTCCGCATGGCTACACCTTC
>.|15|TRBD1|TRBV28|TRBJ2-5
CASSLGTGGRETQYF
TGTGCCAGCAGTTTGGGGACAGGGGGTCGAGAGACCCAGTACTTC
>.|17|TRBD2|TRBV7-3|TRBJ2-2
CASSLTPGSGRGGELFF
TGTGCCAGCAGCTTAACCCCGGGGAGCGGGAGAGGCGGGGAGCTGTTTTTT
>.|14|.|TRBV5-5|TRBJ2-7
CASSLVTGSYEQYF
TGTGCCAGCAGCTTGGTGACAGGTTCCTACGAGCAGTACTTC
>.|18|TRBD1|TRBV28|TRBJ1-2
CASSLWHRGQGHNYGYTF
TGTGCCAGCAGTTTATGGCACAGGGGACAGGGACATAACTATGGCTACACCTTC
>.|12|.|TRBV5-4|TRBJ2-7
CASSLDRAQGYF
TGTGCCAGCAGCTTGGACCGGGCCCAGGGGTACTTC
>.|18|TRBD2|TRBV5-4|TRBJ2-7
CASSLGAGGPGSSYEQYF
TGTGCCAGCAGCTTGGGAGCGGGAGGGCCGGGGAGCTCCTACGAGCAGTACTTC
>.|14|.|TRBV19|TRBJ2-5
CASSTQRDRDTQYF
TGTGCCAGTAGTACTCAAAGAGACCGGGACACCCAGTACTTC
>.|14|.|TRBV7-2|TRBJ2-2
CASRETRGTGELFF
TGTGCCAGCAGGGAAACTAGAGGGACCGGGGAGCTGTTTTTT
>once|13|.|TRBV28|TRBJ2-5
CASSLPGQETQYF
TGTGCCAGCAGCCTTCCGGGGCAAGAGACCCAGTACTTC
>few|13|.|TRBV5-1|TRBJ2-2
CASSLTPTGELFF
TGCGCCAGCAGCCTAACTCCCACCGGGGAGCTGTTTTTT
>.|15|TRBD2|TRBV25-1|TRBJ2-3
CASSDPAGPGDTQYF
TGTGCCAGCAGTGACCCAGCGGGACCGGGGGATACGCAGTATTTT
>.|14|.|TRBV10-3|TRBJ2-2
CAIRSGEMTGELFF
TGTGCCATCAGATCAGGGGAGATGACCGGGGAGCTGTTTTTT
>.|14|.|TRBV7-3|TRBJ2-5
CASSLAGTEETQYF
TGTGCCAGCAGCTTAGCGGGTACAGAAGAGACCCAGTACTTC
>.|15|.|TRBV5-1|TRBJ1-1
CASSPRTGLNTEAFF
TGCGCCAGCAGTCCCCGCACCGGGTTGAACACTGAAGCTTTCTTT
>.|14|.|TRBV7-3|TRBJ2-3
CASSSPLSPDTQYF
TGTGCCAGCAGCTCACCTCTGTCCCCAGATACGCAGTATTTT
>.|18|TRBD2|TRBV5-1|TRBJ2-1
CASSRTTGLADQGGEQFF
TGCGCCAGCAGCCGGACTACAGGACTAGCGGATCAGGGGGGAGAGCAGTTCTTC
>many|11|.|TRBV7-9|TRBJ2-7
CASSSRYEQYF
TGTGCCAGCAGTTCTAGGTACGAGCAGTACTTC